Listed here are 18 T cell receptor beta chains from one sample, sequenced in a study of PD-1 blockade in classical Hodgkin lymphoma. All patients experienced relapse after autologous stem cell transplantation, and brentuximab vedotin exposure was variable. The repertoire was sequenced with immunoSEQ multiplex PCR; TCRdb's copy has only in-frame clones and lacks some. The table includes roughly 96,000 clones, 89% detected once. Specimen: peripheral blood mononuclear cells (PBMCs), collected before the second cycle of nivolumab. These receptors all come from a human donor with classical Hodgkin lymphoma.

The chain carries TRBV4-2 and TRBJ1-3; no reliable D call. The CDR3 totals 14 residues. Trimming removed 7 bases at V and 4 bases at J, with 14 bases between. Germline V gene lookup returns CDR1 LGHNA and CDR2 YNFKEQ. The CDR3 loop is CASNNDLSGNTIYF. Here the CDR3 DNA reads TGTGCCAGCAATAATGACCTTTCCGGAAACACCATATATTTT.

This clone showed up just a few times. The chain joins TRBV7-9 to TRBJ2-7; D is ambiguous. CDR3 size: 14 residues. Germline-derived CDR1 and CDR2 are SEHNR and FQNEAQ (reference sequence). V lost 1 base and J 3 bases, leaving 10 bases between the germline ends. The CDR3 DNA reads TGTGCCAGCAGCTTAGAGGGAACGTTCTACGAGCAGTACTTC. Translated, it gives CASSLEGTFYEQYF.

The J gene is TRBJ2-1, the V gene TRBV28; a possible D gene is TRBD1 (6 bases). Trimming left V 2 bases short and J 9 bases short, with 14 bases between. Germline V lookup: CDR1 MDHEN, CDR2 SYDVKM. This CDR3 region has 14 residues. CDR3 in DNA: TGTGCCAGCAGTTTAGTGATCCTAGGGGGTGAGCAGTTCTTC. Its translation is CASSLVILGGEQFF. Full variable domain (outside the CDR3, taken from reference TRBV28 and TRBJ2-1): DVKVTQSSRYLVKRTGEKVFLECVQDMDHENMFWYRQDPGLGLRLIYFSYDVKMKEKGDIPEGYSVSREKKERFSLILESASTNQTSMYLCASSLVILGGEQFFGPGTRLTVL.

The chain carries TRBV28 and TRBJ2-7, with 12 bases that match TRBD2. Germline loops: CDR1 MDHEN, CDR2 SYDVKM. The CDR3 sequence is 15 residues long. V lost 4 bases and J lost 4; bases outside the gene matches: 5. Written as DNA, the CDR3 is TGTGCCAGCAGTTCCTCGACTAGCGGGAGTTACGAGCAGTACTTC. Its protein is CASSSSTSGSYEQYF.

The J gene is TRBJ1-6, the V gene TRBV19; 7 nucleotides match TRBD1. The CDR3 loop spans 14 amino acids. In germline, CDR1 is LNHDA, CDR2 SQIVND (reference sequence). V shed 7 bases and J 6 bases; nucleotides not matched to a gene: 6. The CDR3: CASTFGTANSPLHF. Here the CDR3 DNA reads TGTGCCAGTACCTTCGGGACAGCTAATTCACCCCTCCACTTT. Based on the CDR3 plus reference TRBV19 and TRBJ1-6, the full variable domain is DGGITQSPKYLFRKEGQNVTLSCEQNLNHDAMYWYRQDPGQGLRLIYYSQIVNDFQKGDIAEGYSVSREKKESFPLTVTSAQKNPTAFYLCASTFGTANSPLHFGNGTRLTVT.

The J gene is TRBJ2-2, the V gene TRBV6-5; D is perhaps TRBD2 (7 bases). CDR1 is MNHEY, CDR2 SVGAGI, per germline. V was clipped by 2 bases and J by 4 bases, with 14 bases between them. The CDR3 consists of 16 residues. The CDR3, as DNA: TGTGCCAGCAGTTACGACGGGGGGCGCGTCACCGGGGAGCTGTTTTTT. The encoded protein is CASSYDGGRVTGELFF.

This chain connects TRBV29-1 to TRBJ1-6, with D possibly TRBD1 on 6 matching bases. Trimming removed 4 bases from V and 8 bases from J, with 12 bases in between. This CDR3 comprises 13 residues. Looked up from germline, CDR1 is SQVTM and CDR2 is ANQGSEA. As DNA, the CDR3 is TGCAGCGTTGCGGCAGGGGCGGATTCACCCCTCCACTTT. Translation gives CSVAAGADSPLHF.

In this sample, this clone is medium-sized. J is TRBJ2-4 and V is TRBV4-1; D tentatively reads TRBD1 or TRBD2 (6 bases each). The CDR3 is 16 residues long. Germline CDR1 is MGHRA and CDR2 is YSYEKL. V lost 1 base to trimming and J lost 4 bases, with 14 bases between them. CDR3 DNA: TGCGCCAGCAGCCAAGTAGGGGGAGGCCCTAAAAACATTCAGTACTTC. It codes for CASSQVGGGPKNIQYF.

The V and J genes are TRBV21-1 and TRBJ1-5. TRBV21-1 is recorded as a pseudogene. The CDR3 covers 14 residues. The CDR3 sequence: CASSSGTCNQPQHF. CDR3 bases: TGTGCCAGCAGCAGCGGGACATGCAATCAGCCCCAGCATTTT.

The rearrangement links TRBV5-1 to TRBJ1-1; 8 nucleotides match TRBD1. J lost 1 base, V lost 5 bases, and 4 bases had no gene match. Germline CDR1 reads SGHRS; CDR2 reads YFSETQ. This CDR3 contains 14 residues. The CDR3 here is CASSFQGANTEAFF. CDR3 coding DNA: TGCGCCAGCAGTTTTCAGGGGGCGAACACTGAAGCTTTCTTT.

The J gene is TRBJ2-7, the V gene TRBV30; D possibly matches TRBD1 or TRBD2 (5 bases each). Per the germline V gene, CDR1 is GTSNPN and CDR2 is SVGIG (reference sequence). The CDR3 consists of 15 residues. V lost 2 bases, J lost 5 bases, and 19 bases lay in between. CDR3 residues: CAWSSTGTPADEQYF. CDR3 nucleotide sequence: TGTGCCTGGAGTTCCACCGGGACCCCCGCGGACGAGCAGTACTTC. Together with reference TRBV30 and TRBJ2-7, the CDR3 gives the full variable domain: SQTIHQWPATLVQPVGSPLSLECTVEGTSNPNLYWYRQAAGRGLQLLFYSVGIGQISSEVPQNLSASRPQDRQFILSSKKLLLSDSGFYLCAWSSTGTPADEQYFGPGTRLTVT.

The chain recombines TRBV7-2 with TRBJ1-4; D gene uncertain. The V gene's germline CDR1 is SGHTA and CDR2 FQGNSA. Deletions cut 1 base from V and 5 bases from J, with 11 bases between. There are 15 residues in the CDR3. CDR3 sequence reads: CASSLVSGSNEKLFF. The CDR3 coding sequence is TGTGCCAGCAGCTTAGTTTCGGGGTCGAATGAAAAACTGTTTTTT.

V gene TRBV7-9 combines with J gene TRBJ2-1; perhaps TRBD2 as D (5 bases). Germline CDR1 SEHNR, CDR2 FQNEAQ (reference sequence). Trimming removed 7 bases from V and 6 bases from J, with 19 bases in between. This CDR3 is built from 15 residues. DNA for the CDR3: TGTGCCAGCACCCCGAGCGGCAGGCTCAGCAATGAGCAGTTCTTC. Its protein is CASTPSGRLSNEQFF.

The table lists this clone with a count of one. The CDR3 loop reads CASSLARLAGGYNEQFF. The CDR3 nucleotides read TGTGCCAGCAGCTTAGCGCGACTAGCGGGGGGCTACAATGAGCAGTTCTTC. The chain employs TRBV7-2 and TRBJ2-1; 13 nucleotides align to TRBD2. After removal of 0 bases from V and 3 bases from J, the junction contained 2 bases not matched to a gene. Per the germline V gene, CDR1 is SGHTA and CDR2 is FQGNSA. This CDR3 is 17 amino acids long.

This chain's CDR3 is CASSGQGGDQPQHF. The CDR3 coding sequence is TGTGCCAGCAGTGGACAGGGGGGGGATCAGCCCCAGCATTTT. The chain couples TRBV2 to TRBJ1-5, with 9 bases that match TRBD1. Germline V gives CDR1 SNHLY, CDR2 FYNNEI. The CDR3 covers 14 residues. J gave up 5 bases and V 4 bases, and 3 bases lay outside the gene matches.

V and J are TRBV7-9 and TRBJ2-1, with TRBD1 identical over 9 bases. The V and J ends lost 3 bases and 15 bases, in that order; junction bases with no gene match: 9. The CDR3 sequence is 13 residues long. Germline loops: CDR1 SEHNR, CDR2 FQNEAQ (reference sequence). CDR3 protein: CASSFASGQGLFF. The CDR3 bases are TGTGCCAGCAGCTTTGCCTCGGGACAGGGTTTGTTCTTC.

This clone was picked up a small number of times. V is TRBV7-2 and J is TRBJ2-7; 9 bases are a match to TRBD2. Germline CDR1 is SGHTA and CDR2 is FQGNSA. V gave up 5 bases and J gave up 3 bases; unmatched junction bases: 5. CDR3 length equals 14 residues. CDR3 DNA sequence: TGTGCCAGCAGCCCCGGGACTAGCTACTACGAGCAGTACTTC. It codes for CASSPGTSYYEQYF.

This clone was seen more than once but under ten times. This chain uses TRBV10-3 with TRBJ1-6, with D possibly TRBD1 on 6 matching bases. This CDR3 comprises 15 residues. Germline loops: CDR1 ENHRY, CDR2 SYGVKD. V gave up 8 bases and J gave up 6 bases, with 17 bases separating them. The CDR3 bases are TGTGCCATCCCGGGGGGGGCTGACAGTAATTCACCCCTCCACTTT. This sequence encodes CAIPGGADSNSPLHF.